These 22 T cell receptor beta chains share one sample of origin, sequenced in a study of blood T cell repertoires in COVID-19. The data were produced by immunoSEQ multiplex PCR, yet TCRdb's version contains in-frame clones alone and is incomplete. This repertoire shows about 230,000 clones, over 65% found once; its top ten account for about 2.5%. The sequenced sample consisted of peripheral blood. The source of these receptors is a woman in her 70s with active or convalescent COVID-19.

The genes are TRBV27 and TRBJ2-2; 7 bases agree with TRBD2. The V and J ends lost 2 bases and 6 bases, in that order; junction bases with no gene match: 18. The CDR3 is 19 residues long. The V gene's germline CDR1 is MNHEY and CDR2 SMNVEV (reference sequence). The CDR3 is CASSLSPFEGAGYPGELFF. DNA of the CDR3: TGTGCCAGCAGTTTAAGCCCCTTTGAGGGAGCGGGATACCCCGGGGAGCTGTTTTTT.

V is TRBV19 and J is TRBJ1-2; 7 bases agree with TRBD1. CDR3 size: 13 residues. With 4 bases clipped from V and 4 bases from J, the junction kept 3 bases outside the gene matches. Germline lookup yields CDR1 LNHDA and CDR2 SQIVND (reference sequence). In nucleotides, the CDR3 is TGTGCCAGTAGTACGGACAGGCTCTATGGCTACACCTTC. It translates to CASSTDRLYGYTF.

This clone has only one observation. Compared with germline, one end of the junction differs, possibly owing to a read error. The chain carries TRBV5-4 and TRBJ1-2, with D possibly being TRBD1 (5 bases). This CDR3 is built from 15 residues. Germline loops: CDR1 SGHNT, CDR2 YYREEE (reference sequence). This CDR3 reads CARSRGGDSIYGYTF. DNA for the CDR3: TGTGCCCGCAGCCGGGGGGGGGACTCGATTTATGGCTACACCTTC.

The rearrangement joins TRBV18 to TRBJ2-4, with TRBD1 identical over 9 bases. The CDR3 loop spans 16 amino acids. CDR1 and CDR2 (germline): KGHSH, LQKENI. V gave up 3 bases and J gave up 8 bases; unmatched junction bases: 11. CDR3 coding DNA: TGTGCCAGCTCACCGGTTACCGGGACAGGGATTCACATTCAGTACTTC. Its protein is CASSPVTGTGIHIQYF.

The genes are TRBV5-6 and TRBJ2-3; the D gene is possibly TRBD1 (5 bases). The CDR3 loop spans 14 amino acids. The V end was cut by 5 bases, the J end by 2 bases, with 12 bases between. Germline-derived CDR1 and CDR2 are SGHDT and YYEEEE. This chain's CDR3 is CASSFGAHTDTQYF. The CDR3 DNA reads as TGTGCCAGCAGTTTTGGGGCCCACACAGATACGCAGTATTTT.

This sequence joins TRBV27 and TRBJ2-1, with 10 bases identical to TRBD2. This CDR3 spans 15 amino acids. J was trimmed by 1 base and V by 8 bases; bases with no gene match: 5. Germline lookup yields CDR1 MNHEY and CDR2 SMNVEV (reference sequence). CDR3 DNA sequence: TGTGCCAGCCGGACTAGCGGTACATCCTACAATGAGCAGTTCTTC. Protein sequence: CASRTSGTSYNEQFF.

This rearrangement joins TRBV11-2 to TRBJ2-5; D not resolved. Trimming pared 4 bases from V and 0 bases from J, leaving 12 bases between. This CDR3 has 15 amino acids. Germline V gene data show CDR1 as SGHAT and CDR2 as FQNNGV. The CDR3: CASSSGAPYQETQYF. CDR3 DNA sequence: TGTGCCAGCAGCTCTGGAGCCCCGTACCAAGAGACCCAGTACTTC.

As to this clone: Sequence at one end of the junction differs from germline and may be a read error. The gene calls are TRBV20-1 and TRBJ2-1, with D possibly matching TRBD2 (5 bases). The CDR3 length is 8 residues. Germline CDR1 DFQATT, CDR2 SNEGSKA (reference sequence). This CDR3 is CSAPYGIF. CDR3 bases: TGCAGTGCGCCTTACGGGATCTTC.

CDR3 protein: CASSLVAANTEAFF. CDR3 nucleotide sequence: TGCGCCAGCAGCTTGGTAGCCGCTAACACTGAAGCTTTCTTT. The chain has TRBV5-1 and TRBJ1-1, with no clear D. This CDR3 spans 14 amino acids. Germline assignment: CDR1 SGHRS and CDR2 YFSETQ. V was shortened by 0 bases and J by 2 bases, with 8 bases between the two germline ends.

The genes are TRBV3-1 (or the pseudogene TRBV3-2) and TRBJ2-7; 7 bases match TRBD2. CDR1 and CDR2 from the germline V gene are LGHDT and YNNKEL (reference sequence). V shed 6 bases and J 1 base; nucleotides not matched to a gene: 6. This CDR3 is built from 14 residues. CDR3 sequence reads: CASRDSAGSYEQYF. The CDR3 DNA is TGTGCCAGCAGAGACTCAGCGGGATCCTACGAGCAGTACTTC.

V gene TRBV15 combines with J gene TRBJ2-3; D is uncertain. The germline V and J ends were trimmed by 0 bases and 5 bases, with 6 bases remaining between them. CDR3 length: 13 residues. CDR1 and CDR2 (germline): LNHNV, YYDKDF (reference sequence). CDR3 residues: CATSRDPGDTQYF. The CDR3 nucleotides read TGTGCCACCAGCAGAGATCCCGGAGATACGCAGTATTTT.

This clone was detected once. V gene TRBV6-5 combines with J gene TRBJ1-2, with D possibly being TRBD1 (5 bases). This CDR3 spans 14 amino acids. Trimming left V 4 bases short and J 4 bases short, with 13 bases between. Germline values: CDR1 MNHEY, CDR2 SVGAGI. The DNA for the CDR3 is TGTGCCAGCAGTTTGGGGGGAATTCCCTATGGCTACACCTTC. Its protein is CASSLGGIPYGYTF.

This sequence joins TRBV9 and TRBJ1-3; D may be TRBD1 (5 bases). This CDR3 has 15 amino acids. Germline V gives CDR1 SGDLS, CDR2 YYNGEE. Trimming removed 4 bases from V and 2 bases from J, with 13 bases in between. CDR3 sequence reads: CASSRGGSPGNTIYF. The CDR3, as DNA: TGTGCCAGCAGCCGGGGGGGGTCGCCTGGAAACACCATATATTTT. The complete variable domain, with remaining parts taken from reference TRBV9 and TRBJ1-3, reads DSGVTQTPKHLITATGQRVTLRCSPRSGDLSVYWYQQSLDQGLQFLIQYYNGEERAKGNILERFSAQQFPDLHSELNLSSLELGDSALYFCASSRGGSPGNTIYFGEGSWLTVV.

This CDR3 is CASTRLAGNTGELFF. CDR3 bases: TGTGCCAGCACCCGACTAGCGGGGAACACCGGGGAGCTGTTTTTT. The V gene is TRBV21-1, the J gene TRBJ2-2; the D call TRBD2 from the table was never checked on the DNA. TRBV21-1 is noted as a pseudogene. The CDR3 contains 15 residues.

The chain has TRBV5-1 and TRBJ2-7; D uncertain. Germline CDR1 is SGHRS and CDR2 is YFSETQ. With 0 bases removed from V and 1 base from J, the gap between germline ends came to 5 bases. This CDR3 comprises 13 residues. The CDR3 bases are TGCGCCAGCAGCTTGGACGGTTCCTACGAGCAGTACTTC. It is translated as CASSLDGSYEQYF.

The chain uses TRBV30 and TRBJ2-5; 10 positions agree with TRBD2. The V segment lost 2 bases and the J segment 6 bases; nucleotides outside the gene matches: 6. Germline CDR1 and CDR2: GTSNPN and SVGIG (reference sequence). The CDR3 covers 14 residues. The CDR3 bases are TGTGCCTGGAGTTACACTAGCGGGACTAAGACCCAGTACTTC. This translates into CAWSYTSGTKTQYF.

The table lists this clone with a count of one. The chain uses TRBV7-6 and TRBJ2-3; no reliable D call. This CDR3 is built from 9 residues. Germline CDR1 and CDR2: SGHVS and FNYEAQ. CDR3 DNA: TGTCCATCCGGAGATACGCAGTATTTT. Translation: CPSGDTQYF.

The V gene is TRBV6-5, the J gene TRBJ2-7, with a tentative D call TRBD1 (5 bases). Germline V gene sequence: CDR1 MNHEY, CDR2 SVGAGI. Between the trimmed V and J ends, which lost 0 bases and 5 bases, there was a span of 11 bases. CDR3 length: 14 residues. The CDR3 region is CASSYSYRSHEQYF. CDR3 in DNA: TGTGCCAGCAGTTACTCGTACAGGTCCCACGAGCAGTACTTC.

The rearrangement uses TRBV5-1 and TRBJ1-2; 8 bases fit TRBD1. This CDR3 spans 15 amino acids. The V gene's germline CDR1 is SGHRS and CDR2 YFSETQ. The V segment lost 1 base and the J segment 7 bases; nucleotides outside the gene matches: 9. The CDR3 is CASSLTGGLTGGYTF. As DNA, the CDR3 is TGCGCCAGCAGCTTGACAGGGGGATTAACTGGTGGCTACACCTTC.

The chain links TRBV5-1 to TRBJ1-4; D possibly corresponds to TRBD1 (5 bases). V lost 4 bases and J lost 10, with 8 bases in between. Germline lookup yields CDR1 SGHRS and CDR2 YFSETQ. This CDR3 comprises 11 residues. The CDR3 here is CASSDQGKLFF. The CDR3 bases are TGCGCCAGCAGCGACCAGGGAAAACTGTTTTTT.

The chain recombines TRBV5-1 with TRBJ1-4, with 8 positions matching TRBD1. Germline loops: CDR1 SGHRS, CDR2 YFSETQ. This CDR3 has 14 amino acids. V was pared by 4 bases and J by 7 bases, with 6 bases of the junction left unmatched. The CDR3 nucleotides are TGCGCCAGCAGCCTCGGACAGGGAAGTGAAAAACTGTTTTTT. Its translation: CASSLGQGSEKLFF.

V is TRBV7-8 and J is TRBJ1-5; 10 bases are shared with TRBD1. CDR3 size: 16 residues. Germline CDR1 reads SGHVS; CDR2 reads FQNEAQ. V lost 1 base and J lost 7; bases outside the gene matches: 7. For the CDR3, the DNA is TGTGCCAGCAGCTTAGGCCGACAGGGGGCTGTCCAGCCCCAGCATTTT. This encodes CASSLGRQGAVQPQHF.